Shown below are 13 T cell receptor beta chains from a single sample sequenced in a study of blood T cell repertoires in COVID-19. Data came from immunoSEQ multiplex PCR; TCRdb stores just in-frame clones and leaves some out. Of fewer than 70,000 clones listed, roughly 79% are singletons. The sequenced sample consisted of peripheral blood. These receptors originate from a human donor in a cohort sampled during active COVID-19.

The chain couples TRBV9 to TRBJ1-2, with 10 bases lining up with TRBD1. Germline loops: CDR1 SGDLS, CDR2 YYNGEE. The V segment lost 3 bases and the J segment 3 bases; nucleotides outside the gene matches: 8. The CDR3 is 16 amino acids. This CDR3 reads CASSAGTGEFDYGYTF. In nucleotides, the CDR3 is TGTGCCAGCAGCGCCGGGACAGGGGAATTTGACTATGGCTACACCTTC.

The V call is TRBV7-8, the J call TRBJ2-6; a possible D gene is TRBD1 (6 bases). The CDR3 consists of 15 residues. Germline V gives CDR1 SGHVS, CDR2 FQNEAQ. Trimming removed 5 bases from V and 2 bases from J, with 10 bases in between. This chain's CDR3 is CASSVQGTGANVLTF. The CDR3 bases are TGTGCCAGCAGCGTACAGGGTACTGGGGCCAACGTCCTGACTTTC.

The chain recombines TRBV19 with TRBJ2-1, with D uncertain. Trimming cost V 6 bases and J 1 base, with 16 bases left between them. CDR3 length: 16 amino acids. Germline V CDR1 and CDR2: LNHDA, SQIVND (reference sequence). CDR3 nucleotides: TGTGCCAGTAGCCGCAGTGGGCCCAGGTCCTACAATGAGCAGTTCTTC. Protein product: CASSRSGPRSYNEQFF.

The chain carries TRBV18 and TRBJ2-5; perhaps TRBD1 as D (5 bases). Trimming took off 1 base at V and 1 base at J, with 7 bases between the two ends. The CDR3 has 14 residues. Germline values: CDR1 KGHSH, CDR2 LQKENI. The CDR3 region is CASSPQQVQETQYF. As DNA, the CDR3 is TGTGCCAGCTCACCACAACAGGTCCAAGAGACCCAGTACTTC.

This chain joins TRBV5-6 and TRBJ1-2; the match to TRBD1 covers 9 bases. V dropped 6 bases and J dropped 4; count of bases not matched to a gene: 7. This CDR3 has 14 amino acids. CDR1 and CDR2 from the germline V gene are SGHDT and YYEEEE. The CDR3 spells CASTSRDRAYGYTF. The DNA for the CDR3 is TGTGCCAGCACCTCCCGGGACAGGGCCTATGGCTACACCTTC.

This clone was found once. The chain uses TRBV4-1 and TRBJ2-7; maybe TRBD1 (6 bases). The CDR3 covers 16 residues. V lost 0 bases, J lost 1 base, and 13 bases lay in between. Germline CDR1 MGHRA, CDR2 YSYEKL. The CDR3 loop reads CASSQDGRTESYEQYF. CDR3 sequence (DNA): TGCGCCAGCAGCCAAGATGGTCGGACAGAATCCTACGAGCAGTACTTC.

This clone was seen more than once but under ten times. J is TRBJ1-1 and V is TRBV7-9; 7 bases are a match to TRBD1. This CDR3 spans 13 amino acids. V gave up 5 bases and J gave up 7 bases; unmatched junction bases: 7. Germline loops: CDR1 SEHNR, CDR2 FQNEAQ (reference sequence). The CDR3 reads CASSLLQGYEAFF. The DNA of the CDR3 is TGTGCCAGCAGCCTACTACAGGGGTATGAAGCTTTCTTT.

This clone was observed a few times. The chain uses TRBV5-1 and TRBJ1-2, with D maybe TRBD1 (6 bases). V dropped 4 bases and J dropped 5 bases, with 18 bases sitting between them. CDR1 is SGHRS and CDR2 is YFSETQ in the germline V gene. The CDR3 runs to 15 residues. For the CDR3, the DNA is TGCGCCAGCAGCGATCCCGGACAGTCTCTTTATGGCTACACCTTC. It yields the protein CASSDPGQSLYGYTF.

The table lists this clone with a count of one. This chain links TRBV28 with TRBJ2-7; unclear D gene. Trimming took 8 bases from V and 2 from J, leaving 13 bases between them. Germline V gene data show CDR1 as MDHEN and CDR2 as SYDVKM. The CDR3 totals 13 residues. CDR3 sequence (DNA): TGTGCCAGCCGCGTGGCAGGAACCTACGAGCAGTACTTC. Encoded protein: CASRVAGTYEQYF.

The chain combines TRBV7-8 with TRBJ2-1; D is uncertain. V was pared by 4 bases and J by 7 bases, with 8 bases between. The length of the CDR3 is 12 residues. Germline CDR1 reads SGHVS; CDR2 reads FQNEAQ. The CDR3 here is CASSWPPNEQFF. The DNA for the CDR3 is TGTGCCAGCAGCTGGCCCCCGAATGAGCAGTTCTTC.

The rearrangement joins TRBV29-1 to TRBJ2-3; 8 nucleotides line up with TRBD2. Germline CDR1 is SQVTM and CDR2 is ANQGSEA. The CDR3 length is 18 residues. Losses at the gene ends were 4 bases for V and 1 base for J; bases not matched to a gene: 16. The DNA of the CDR3 is TGCAGCGTTGTTGCGGGAGGACCCGGGGTGTGGGGCACAGATACGCAGTATTTT. Amino acid sequence: CSVVAGGPGVWGTDTQYF.

V usage is TRBV6-5 and J usage is TRBJ1-1; possibly TRBD1 for D (6 bases). In germline, CDR1 is MNHEY, CDR2 SVGAGI. The V gene lost 8 bases and the J gene lost 3 bases, with 16 bases spanning the gap. This CDR3 has 14 amino acids. CDR3 in DNA: TGTGCCAGCTGGGAGTACAGGGTCTACACTGAAGCTTTCTTT. Translating it yields CASWEYRVYTEAFF.

J is TRBJ2-6 and V is TRBV27; TRBD1 agrees at 11 bases. The ends lost 2 bases at V and 2 bases at J; junction bases unmatched: 20. CDR1 and CDR2 (germline): MNHEY, SMNVEV (reference sequence). The CDR3 has 23 amino acids. Here the CDR3 DNA reads TGTGCCAGCAGTTTAAGGATAGGACAGGGGGCACCAAACCGGGGTGCTGGGGCCAACGTCCTGACTTTC. Translation: CASSLRIGQGAPNRGAGANVLTF.